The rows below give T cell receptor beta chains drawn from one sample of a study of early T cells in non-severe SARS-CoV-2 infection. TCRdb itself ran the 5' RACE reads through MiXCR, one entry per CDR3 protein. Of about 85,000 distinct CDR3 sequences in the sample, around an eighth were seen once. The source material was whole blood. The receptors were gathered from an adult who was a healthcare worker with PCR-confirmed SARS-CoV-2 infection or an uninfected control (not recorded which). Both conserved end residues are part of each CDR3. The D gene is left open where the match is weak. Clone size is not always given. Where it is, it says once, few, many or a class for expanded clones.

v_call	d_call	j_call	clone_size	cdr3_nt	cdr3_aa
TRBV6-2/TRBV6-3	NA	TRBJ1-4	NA	TGTGCCAGCAGTTACCTACACGAAAAACTGTTTTTT	CASSYLHEKLFF
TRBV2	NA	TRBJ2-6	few	TGTGCCAGCAGTAGGGGAGGGGCCAACGTCCTGACTTTC	CASSRGGANVLTF
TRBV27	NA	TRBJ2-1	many	TGTGCCAGCAGCCTAGGAAATACCTACAATGAGCAGTTCTTC	CASSLGNTYNEQFF
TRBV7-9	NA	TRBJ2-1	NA	TGTGCCAGCAGGGGGGGAGAAAGCAATGAGCAGTTCTTC	CASRGGESNEQFF
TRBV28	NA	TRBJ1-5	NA	TGTGCCAGCCAAAGGTGGGGGGCAGAGCAGCCCCAGCATTTT	CASQRWGAEQPQHF
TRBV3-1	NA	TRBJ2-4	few	TGTGCCAGCAGCCAGGCACAGCGGGCCCTAGACTTC	CASSQAQRALDF
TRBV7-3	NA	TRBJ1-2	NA	TGTGCCAGCAGCCCGGACGGCTATGGCTACACCTTC	CASSPDGYGYTF
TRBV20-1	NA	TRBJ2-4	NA	TGCAGTGCTCCACCGGGGGGCTTCAAAAACATTCAGTACTTC	CSAPPGGFKNIQYF
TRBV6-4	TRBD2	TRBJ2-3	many	TGTGCCAGCAGTGCCCGGGTTAGCGGGAGTGGAGATACGCAGTATTTT	CASSARVSGSGDTQYF
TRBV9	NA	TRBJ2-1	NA	TGTGCCAGCACGGGTGGGCGGAATGAGCAGTTCTTC	CASTGGRNEQFF
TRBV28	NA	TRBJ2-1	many	TGTGCCAGCAGTTTAGCTACCCAGCGGAACTACAATGAGCAGTTCTTC	CASSLATQRNYNEQFF
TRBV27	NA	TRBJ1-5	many	TGTGCCAGCAGTTTACGGTCGCGGGGGAATCAGCCCCAGCATTTT	CASSLRSRGNQPQHF
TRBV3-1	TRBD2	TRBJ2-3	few	TGTGCCAGCAGCCACCACTACCTAGCGGGAGGCACCCCGCCAGGCACAGATACGCAGTATTTT	CASSHHYLAGGTPPGTDTQYF
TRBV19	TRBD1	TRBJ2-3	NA	TGTGCCAGTAGTAGGCAGGGGGCGGAAACTAGCACAGATACGCAGTATTTT	CASSRQGAETSTDTQYF
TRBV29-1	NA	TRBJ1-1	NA	TGCAGCGTTGAATATTCCAGGGCAGCCACTGAAGCTTTCTTT	CSVEYSRAATEAFF
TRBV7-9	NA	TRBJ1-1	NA	TGTGCCAGCAGCTTCGGGGGGATTGGTGGAACTGAAGCTTTCTTT	CASSFGGIGGTEAFF
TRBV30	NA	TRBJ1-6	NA	TGTGCCTCCAATCGAGCGCAATCAGGGTCACCCCTCCACTTT	CASNRAQSGSPLHF